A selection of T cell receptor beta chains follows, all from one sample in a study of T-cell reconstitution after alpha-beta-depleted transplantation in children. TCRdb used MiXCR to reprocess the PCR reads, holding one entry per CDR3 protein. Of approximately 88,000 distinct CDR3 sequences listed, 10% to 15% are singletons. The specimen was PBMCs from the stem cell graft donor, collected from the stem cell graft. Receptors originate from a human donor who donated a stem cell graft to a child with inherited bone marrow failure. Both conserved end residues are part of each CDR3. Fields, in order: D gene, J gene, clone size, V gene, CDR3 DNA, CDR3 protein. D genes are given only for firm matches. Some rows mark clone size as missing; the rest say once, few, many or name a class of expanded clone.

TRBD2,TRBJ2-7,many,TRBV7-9,TGTGCCAGCAGCTTAGATATGGGGGGGGACCACGAGCAGTACTTC,CASSLDMGGDHEQYF
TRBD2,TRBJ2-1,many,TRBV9,TGTGCCAGCAGCGTAGCAGGACAGCTAGCGGGAACCAATGAGCAGTTCTTC,CASSVAGQLAGTNEQFF
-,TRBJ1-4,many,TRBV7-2,TGTGCCAGCAGCTTGGGGCCGGGAAGCGCGGAAAAACTGTTTTTT,CASSLGPGSAEKLFF
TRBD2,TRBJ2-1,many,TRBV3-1,TGTGCCAGCAGCCAAGAGGTAGCGGGAGGGACCTACAATGAGCAGTTCTTC,CASSQEVAGGTYNEQFF
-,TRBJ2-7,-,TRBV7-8,TGTGCCAGCAGCCCCCGGGAGGGGGCTCGGGACGAGCAGTACTTC,CASSPREGARDEQYF
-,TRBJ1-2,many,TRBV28,TGTGCCAGCACCTACTTTCCGACAGGAAACTATGGCTACACCTTC,CASTYFPTGNYGYTF
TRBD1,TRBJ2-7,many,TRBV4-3,TGCGCCAGCAGCCAGTTGGTCGGGACAGGGGGTCGGGAGGGCCGATTCGAGCAGTACTTC,CASSQLVGTGGREGRFEQYF
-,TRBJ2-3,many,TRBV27,TGTGCCAGCTCAAGGGGAATTACTAGCACAGATACGCAGTATTTT,CASSRGITSTDTQYF
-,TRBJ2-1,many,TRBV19,TGTGCCAGTAGTATTCTCCAGGGCAATGAGCAGTTCTTC,CASSILQGNEQFF
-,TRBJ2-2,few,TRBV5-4,TGTGCCAGCAGCTCCCGACGGAACACCGGGGAGCTGTTTTTT,CASSSRRNTGELFF
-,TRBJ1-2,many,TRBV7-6,TGTGCCAGCAGCTTACTTGCAGGATATGGCTACACCTTC,CASSLLAGYGYTF
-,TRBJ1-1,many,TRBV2,TGTGCCAGCAGTGTACGTAACACTGAAGCTTTCTTT,CASSVRNTEAFF
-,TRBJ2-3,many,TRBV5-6,TGTGCCAGCAGCTGGGGTTCAGATACGCAGTATTTT,CASSWGSDTQYF